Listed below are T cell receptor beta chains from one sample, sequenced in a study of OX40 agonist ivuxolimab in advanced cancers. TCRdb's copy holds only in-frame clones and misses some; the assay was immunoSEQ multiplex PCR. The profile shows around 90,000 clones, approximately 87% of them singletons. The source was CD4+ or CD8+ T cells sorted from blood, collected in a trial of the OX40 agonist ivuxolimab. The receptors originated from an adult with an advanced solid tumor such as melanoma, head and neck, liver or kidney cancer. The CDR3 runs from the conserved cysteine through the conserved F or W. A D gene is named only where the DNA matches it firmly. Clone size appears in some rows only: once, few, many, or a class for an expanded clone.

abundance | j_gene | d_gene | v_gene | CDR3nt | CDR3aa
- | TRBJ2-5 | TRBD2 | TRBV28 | TGTGCCAGCAGTGGACGAGAGCGGGGGTCCCAAGAGACCCAGTACTTC | CASSGRERGSQETQYF
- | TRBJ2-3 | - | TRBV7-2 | TGTGCCAGCAGCTACCGGGGTGTACCGGATACGCAGTATTTT | CASSYRGVPDTQYF
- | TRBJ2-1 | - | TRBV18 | TGTGCCAGCTCACCTCAGGTTGTCAATGAGCAGTTCTTC | CASSPQVVNEQFF
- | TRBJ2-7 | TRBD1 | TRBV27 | TGTGCCAGCAGTTTCAGGGACAGCTCCTACGAGCAGTACTTC | CASSFRDSSYEQYF
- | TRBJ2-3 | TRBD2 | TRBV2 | TGTGCCAGCAGTGAATATCGGGGAGGGCCTGGGGATACGCAGTATTTT | CASSEYRGGPGDTQYF
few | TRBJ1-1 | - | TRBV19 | TGTGCCAGTAGGTTGAACACTGAAGCTTTCTTT | CASRLNTEAFF
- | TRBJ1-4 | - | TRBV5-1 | TGCGCCAGCAGCCGAGTGGACCAGGGATTTAATGAAAAACTGTTTTTT | CASSRVDQGFNEKLFF
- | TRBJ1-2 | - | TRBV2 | TGTGCCAGCAGACCCGGGGCCGTTAACTATGGCTACACCTTC | CASRPGAVNYGYTF
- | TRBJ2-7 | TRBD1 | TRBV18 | TGTGCCAGCTCACGCTCACAGGGGTCGGCATACGAGCAGTACTTC | CASSRSQGSAYEQYF
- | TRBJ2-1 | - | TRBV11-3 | TGTGCCAGCAGCCCCAGGGCGTCTACAGGTGAGCAGTTCTTC | CASSPRASTGEQFF
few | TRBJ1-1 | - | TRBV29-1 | TGCAGCGTTGAAGAAGGGCCAACGTGGGGAGGAACTGAAGCTTTCTTT | CSVEEGPTWGGTEAFF
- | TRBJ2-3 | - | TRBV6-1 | TGTGCCAGCAGTGGGAGGACGGGAACAGATACGCAGTATTTT | CASSGRTGTDTQYF
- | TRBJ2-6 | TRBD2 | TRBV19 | TGTGCCAGTAGCATCCCGGGAGGCTCTGGGGCCAACGTCCTGACTTTC | CASSIPGGSGANVLTF
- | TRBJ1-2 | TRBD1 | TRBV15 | TGTGCCACCAGCGCCGGGACAGGGGGCTTTGGCTACACCTTC | CATSAGTGGFGYTF
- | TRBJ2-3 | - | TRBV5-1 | TGCGCCAGCAGCTTGGTGTCCACAGATACGCAGTATTTT | CASSLVSTDTQYF
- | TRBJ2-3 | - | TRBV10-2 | TGCGCCAGCAGTGATGGGGGAAACACAGATACGCAGTATTTT | CASSDGGNTDTQYF
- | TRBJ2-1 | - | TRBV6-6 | TGTGCCAGCAGTTACTCCGGACTCGTAGATGAGCAGTTCTTC | CASSYSGLVDEQFF
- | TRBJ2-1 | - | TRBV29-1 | TGCAGCGTTGGTAGGGCCACCTACAATGAGCAGTTCTTC | CSVGRATYNEQFF
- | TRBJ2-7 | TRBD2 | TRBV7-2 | TGTGCCAGCAGCCGTCTAGCGGGAGTTAACGAGCAGTACTTC | CASSRLAGVNEQYF
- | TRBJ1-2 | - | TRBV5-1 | TGCGCCAGCAGCTATGGTGGAATCTCTAACTATGGCTACACCTTC | CASSYGGISNYGYTF
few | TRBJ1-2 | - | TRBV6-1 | TGTGCCAGCAGTGAAAACGGGTATGGCTACACCTTC | CASSENGYGYTF
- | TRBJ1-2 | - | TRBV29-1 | TGCAGCGTTGACCGCTCAGGGTCGAGTGGCTACACCTTC | CSVDRSGSSGYTF
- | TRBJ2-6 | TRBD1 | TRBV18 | TGTGCCAGCTCACTAAGAACGGGACAGGGAACGTGGGGGGCCAACGTCCTGACTTTC | CASSLRTGQGTWGANVLTF
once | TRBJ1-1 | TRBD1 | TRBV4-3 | TGCGCCAGCAGCCAACAAGCGGGACAGGGTATGAACACTGAAGCTTTCTTT | CASSQQAGQGMNTEAFF
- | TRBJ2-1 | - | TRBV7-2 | TGTGCCAGCACCCACGGGGTTTACAATGAGCAGTTCTTC | CASTHGVYNEQFF
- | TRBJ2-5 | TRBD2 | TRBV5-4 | TGTGCCAGCAGCTTGTCGGCGGGAGTCCTGGAGACCCAGTACTTC | CASSLSAGVLETQYF
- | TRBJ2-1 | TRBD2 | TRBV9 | TGTGCCAGCAGCGTGTGGACTAGCGGTAAGGATGAGCAGTTCTTC | CASSVWTSGKDEQFF
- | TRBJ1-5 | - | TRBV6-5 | TGTGCCAGCAGTGAAGGTTGGTCAGGTCAGCCCCAGCATTTT | CASSEGWSGQPQHF
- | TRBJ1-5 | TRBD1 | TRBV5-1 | TGCGCCAGCAGCTTGGAGAGGGGGCTGAAACGTCAGCCCCAGCATTTT | CASSLERGLKRQPQHF
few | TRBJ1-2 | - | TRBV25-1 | TGTGCCAGCAGTGTCGGGGGCGCGTCCGTTGGCTACACCTTC | CASSVGGASVGYTF
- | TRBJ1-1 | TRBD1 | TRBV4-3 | TGCGCCAGCAGCCAAACAGGGGGGTTCACTGAAGCTTTCTTT | CASSQTGGFTEAFF
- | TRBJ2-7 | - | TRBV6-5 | TGTGCCAGCACTAACAGGTATTCCTACGAGCAGTACTTC | CASTNRYSYEQYF
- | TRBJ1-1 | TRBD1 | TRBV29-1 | TGCAGCGCCGGACAGGGGAACACTGAAGCTTTCTTT | CSAGQGNTEAFF
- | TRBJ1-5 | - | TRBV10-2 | TGCGCCAGCAGCCCCCCGGGGGGCAATCAGCCCCAGCATTTT | CASSPPGGNQPQHF
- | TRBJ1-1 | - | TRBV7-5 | TGTGCCAGCAGCTTTAATGAGAACACTGAAGCTTTCTTT | CASSFNENTEAFF